This T cell receptor (beta chain) was retrieved from a study of blood T cell repertoires in COVID-19. In the study overall: Recovered status applied to Cohort 3 donors who had two consecutive negative PCRs. It also applied to those with clearance or with symptom resolution. Samples came from the United States, Italy and Spain, spanning acute and convalescent COVID-19.

In germline, CDR1 is KGHSH, CDR2 LQKENI. V lost 2 bases and J 4 bases, leaving 9 bases between the germline ends. This CDR3 has 13 residues. Repertoires were generated with immunoSEQ multiplex PCR, while TCRdb's copy carries only in-frame clones and drops some. The sample contains about 360,000 clones, around 87% of which appear only once. Specimen: PBMCs or T cells enriched from blood (not recorded which). The receptor was isolated from a man in his forties in a cohort exposed to, infected with or recovered from COVID-19 (not recorded which). The rearrangement uses TRBV18 and TRBJ2-7, with D perhaps matching TRBD1 (5 bases). As DNA, the CDR3 is TGTGCCAGCTCACCAAAGGGGAAATACGAGCAGTACTTC. Translating it yields CASSPKGKYEQYF.